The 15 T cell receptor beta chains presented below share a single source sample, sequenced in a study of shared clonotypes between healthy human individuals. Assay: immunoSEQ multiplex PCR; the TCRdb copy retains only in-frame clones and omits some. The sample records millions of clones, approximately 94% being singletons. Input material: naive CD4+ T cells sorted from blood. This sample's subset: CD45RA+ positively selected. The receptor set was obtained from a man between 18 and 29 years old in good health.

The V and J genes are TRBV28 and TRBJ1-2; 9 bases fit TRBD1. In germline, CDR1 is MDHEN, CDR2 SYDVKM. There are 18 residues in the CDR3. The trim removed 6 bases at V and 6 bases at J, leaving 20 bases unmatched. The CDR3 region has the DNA TGTGCCAGCAGCTCTCCCGGTGGGGGGGACAGGGATCTTGATGGCTACACCTTC. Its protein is CASSSPGGGDRDLDGYTF.

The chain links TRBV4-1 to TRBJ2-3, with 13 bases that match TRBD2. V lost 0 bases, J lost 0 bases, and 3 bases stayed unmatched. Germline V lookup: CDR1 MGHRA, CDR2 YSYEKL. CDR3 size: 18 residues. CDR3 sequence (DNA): TGCGCCAGCAGCCAAGAGGGGACTAGCGGGACAAGCACAGATACGCAGTATTTT. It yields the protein CASSQEGTSGTSTDTQYF.

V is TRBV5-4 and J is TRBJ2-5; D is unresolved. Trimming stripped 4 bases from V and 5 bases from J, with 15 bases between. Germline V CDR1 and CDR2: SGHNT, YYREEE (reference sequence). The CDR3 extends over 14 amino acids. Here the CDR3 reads CASSPNRVAETQYF. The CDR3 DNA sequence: TGTGCCAGCAGCCCCAATCGGGTCGCGGAGACCCAGTACTTC.

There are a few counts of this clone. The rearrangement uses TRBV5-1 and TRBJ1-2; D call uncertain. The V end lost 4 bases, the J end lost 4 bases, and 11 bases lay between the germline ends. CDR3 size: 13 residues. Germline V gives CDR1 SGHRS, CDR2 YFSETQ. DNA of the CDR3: TGCGCCAGCAGCCTCGAGTCCTCCTATGGCTACACCTTC. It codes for CASSLESSYGYTF.

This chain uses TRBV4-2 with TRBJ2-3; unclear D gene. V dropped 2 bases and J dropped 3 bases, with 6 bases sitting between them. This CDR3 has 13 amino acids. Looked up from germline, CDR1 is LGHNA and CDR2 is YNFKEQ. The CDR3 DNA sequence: TGTGCCAGCAGCCAAACTGGGACAGATACGCAGTATTTT. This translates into CASSQTGTDTQYF.

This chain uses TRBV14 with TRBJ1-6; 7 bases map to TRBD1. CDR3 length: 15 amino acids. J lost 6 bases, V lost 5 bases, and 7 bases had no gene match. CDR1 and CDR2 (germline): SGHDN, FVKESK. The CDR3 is CASSTRGQTNSPLHF. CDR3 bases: TGTGCCAGCAGCACGCGGGGACAGACTAATTCACCCCTCCACTTT.

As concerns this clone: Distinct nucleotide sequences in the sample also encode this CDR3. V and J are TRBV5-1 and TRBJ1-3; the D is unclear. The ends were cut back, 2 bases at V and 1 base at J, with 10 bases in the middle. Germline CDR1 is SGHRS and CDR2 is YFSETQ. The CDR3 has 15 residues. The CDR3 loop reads CASSFGSPSGNTIYF. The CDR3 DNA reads TGCGCCAGCAGCTTTGGGTCTCCATCTGGAAACACCATATATTTT.

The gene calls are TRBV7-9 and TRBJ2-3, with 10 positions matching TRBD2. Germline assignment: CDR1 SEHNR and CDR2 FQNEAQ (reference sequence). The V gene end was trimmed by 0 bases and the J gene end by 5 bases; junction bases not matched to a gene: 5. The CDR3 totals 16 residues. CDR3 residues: CASSLASGGAGDTQYF. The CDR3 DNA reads TGTGCCAGCAGCTTAGCAAGCGGGGGGGCCGGAGATACGCAGTATTTT. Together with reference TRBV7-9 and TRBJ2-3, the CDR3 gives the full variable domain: DTGVSQNPRHKITKRGQNVTFRCDPISEHNRLYWYRQTLGQGPEFLTYFQNEAQLEKSRLLSDRFSAERPKGSFSTLEIQRTEQGDSAMYLCASSLASGGAGDTQYFGPGTRLTVL.

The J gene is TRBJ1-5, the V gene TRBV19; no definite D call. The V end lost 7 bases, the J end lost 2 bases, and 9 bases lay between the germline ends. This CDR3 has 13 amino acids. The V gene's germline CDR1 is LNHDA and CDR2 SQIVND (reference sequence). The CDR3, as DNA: TGTGCCAGTACCAACGTGGGCAATCAGCCCCAGCATTTT. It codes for CASTNVGNQPQHF.

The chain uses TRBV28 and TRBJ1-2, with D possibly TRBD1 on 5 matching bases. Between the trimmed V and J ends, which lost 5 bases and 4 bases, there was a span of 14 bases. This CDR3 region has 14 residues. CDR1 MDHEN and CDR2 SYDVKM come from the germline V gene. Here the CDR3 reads CASSLSPGTYGYTF. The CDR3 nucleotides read TGTGCCAGCAGTCTCTCCCCCGGGACCTATGGCTACACCTTC.

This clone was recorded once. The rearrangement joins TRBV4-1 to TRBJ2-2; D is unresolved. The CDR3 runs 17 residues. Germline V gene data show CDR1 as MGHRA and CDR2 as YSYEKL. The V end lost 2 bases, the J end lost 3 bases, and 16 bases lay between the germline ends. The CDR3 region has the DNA TGCGCCAGCAGCCAATTAGATTTGTGGGCCCACACCGGGGAGCTGTTTTTT. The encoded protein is CASSQLDLWAHTGELFF.

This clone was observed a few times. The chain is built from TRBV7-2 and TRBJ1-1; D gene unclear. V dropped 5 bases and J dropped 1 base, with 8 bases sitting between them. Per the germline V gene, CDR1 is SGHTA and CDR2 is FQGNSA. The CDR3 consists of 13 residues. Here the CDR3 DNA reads TGTGCCAGCAGCCCAATAACGAACACTGAAGCTTTCTTT. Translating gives CASSPITNTEAFF.

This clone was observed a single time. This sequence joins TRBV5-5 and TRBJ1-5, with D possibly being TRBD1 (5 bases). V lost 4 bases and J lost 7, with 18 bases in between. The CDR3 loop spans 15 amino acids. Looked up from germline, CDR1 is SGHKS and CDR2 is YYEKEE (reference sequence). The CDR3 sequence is CASSRLSGAGQPQHF. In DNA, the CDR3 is TGTGCCAGCAGCCGCTTAAGTGGGGCAGGGCAGCCCCAGCATTTT.

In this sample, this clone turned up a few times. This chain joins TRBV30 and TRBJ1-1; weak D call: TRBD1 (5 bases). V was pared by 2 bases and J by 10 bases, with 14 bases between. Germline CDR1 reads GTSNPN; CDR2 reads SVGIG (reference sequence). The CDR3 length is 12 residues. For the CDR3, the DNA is TGTGCCTGGAGTTTCGGACGCGGGACAGCTTTCTTT. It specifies CAWSFGRGTAFF.

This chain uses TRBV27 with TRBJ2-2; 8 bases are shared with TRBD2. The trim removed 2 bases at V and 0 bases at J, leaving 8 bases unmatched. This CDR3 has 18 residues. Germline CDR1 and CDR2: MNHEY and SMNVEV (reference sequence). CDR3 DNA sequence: TGTGCCAGCAGTTTACGGCTAGCGGGTCCTACGAACACCGGGGAGCTGTTTTTT. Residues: CASSLRLAGPTNTGELFF.